The rows below give T cell receptor beta chains drawn from one sample of a study of blood T cell repertoires in COVID-19. Method: immunoSEQ multiplex PCR; TCRdb's copy keeps in-frame clones and lacks some. The table has some 250,000 clones, around 85% seen once. The sequencing input was PBMCs or T cells enriched from blood (not recorded which). The source is a woman aged 40 to 50 with acute COVID-19. Each CDR3 is given with its conserved first and last residue. A D gene is named only where the DNA matches it firmly. Clone size is stated in some rows and not others, as once, few, many or a class when expanded.

TGTGCCAGCAGTGGGCTAGCGGGAGTGGACGGGGAGCTGTTTTTT	CASSGLAGVDGELFF	TRBV2	NA	TRBD2	TRBJ2-2
TGCGCCAGCAGCGCCGGTATTGAAGATACGCAGTATTTT	CASSAGIEDTQYF	TRBV5-1	once	NA	TRBJ2-3
TGTGCCAGCAGCCCCCTCCCCACAAGGAACACTGAAGCTTTCTTT	CASSPLPTRNTEAFF	TRBV11-1	NA	NA	TRBJ1-1
TGTGCCAGCAACTCGAACAGGGGGCGCGTCAGCACTGAAGCTTTCTTT	CASNSNRGRVSTEAFF	TRBV13	NA	TRBD1	TRBJ1-1
TGCGCCAGCAGCCAAGAGGGGGCCCAGACCCAGTACTTC	CASSQEGAQTQYF	TRBV4-1	NA	NA	TRBJ2-5
TGTGCCAGCAGTGAAACTAGCGGGAGGTTTGAGACCCAGTACTTC	CASSETSGRFETQYF	TRBV2	few	TRBD2	TRBJ2-5
TGTGCCAGCAGCTTTGATAGCGGGGGTTACAATGAGCAGTTCTTC	CASSFDSGGYNEQFF	TRBV7-9	NA	TRBD2	TRBJ2-1
TGCAGCGCGCGGCGGAGGGAGTATGGCTACACCTTC	CSARRREYGYTF	TRBV29-1	NA	NA	TRBJ1-2
TGCAGCGTTGAAGATCGGAACAGGCGGAACACCGGGGAGCTGTTTTTT	CSVEDRNRRNTGELFF	TRBV29-1	NA	NA	TRBJ2-2
TGTGCCAGCTCATCCGGGACTGGGTCTGGAAACACCATATATTTT	CASSSGTGSGNTIYF	TRBV18	NA	NA	TRBJ1-3
TGTGCCAGCTCACCACTGGTGCAGGGGGTGAACACTGAAGCTTTCTTT	CASSPLVQGVNTEAFF	TRBV18	NA	TRBD1	TRBJ1-1
TGTGCCAGCAGCGGAGGACAGGGAGGACCTGAAGCTTTCTTT	CASSGGQGGPEAFF	TRBV9	NA	TRBD1	TRBJ1-1
TGTGCCAGCAGCCCCCAGGGGGCCAGCTCCTACGAGCAGTACTTC	CASSPQGASSYEQYF	TRBV11-1	NA	TRBD1	TRBJ2-7
TGTGCCAGCAGCTGGGGACAGGCCTACGAGCAGTACTTC	CASSWGQAYEQYF	TRBV11-2	NA	TRBD1	TRBJ2-7
TGTGCCAGCAGCTCCCCCCCCCAGGGAACCAATGAGCAGTTCTTC	CASSSPPQGTNEQFF	TRBV5-5	NA	NA	TRBJ2-1
TGTGCCAGCAGCTTGGCCGGGACAGGGGTCTACGAGCAGTACTTC	CASSLAGTGVYEQYF	TRBV5-5	NA	TRBD1	TRBJ2-7
TGCGCCAGCAGCTCGACTAGCGCGACCTACGAGCAGTACTTC	CASSSTSATYEQYF	TRBV5-1	NA	TRBD2	TRBJ2-7
TGTGCCAGCAGCGGAAGCGGGGGAGACAGCAATGAGCAGTTCTTC	CASSGSGGDSNEQFF	TRBV5-4	once	TRBD2	TRBJ2-1
TGTGCCAGCAGTGAAGAAGATAGCGGGATCTTCGAGTTCTTC	CASSEEDSGIFEFF	TRBV6-1	NA	TRBD2	TRBJ2-1
TGTGCCTGGAACCCCGGGACAGGGGGCGAGTGGGATACGCAGTATTTT	CAWNPGTGGEWDTQYF	TRBV30	NA	TRBD1	TRBJ2-3
TGTGCCAGCAGCCCTAGCGGCACTGGCTACACCTTC	CASSPSGTGYTF	TRBV11-3	NA	NA	TRBJ1-2
TGTGCCAGCTCCGATCCGGGGTACACTGAAGCTTTCTTT	CASSDPGYTEAFF	TRBV18	NA	NA	TRBJ1-1
TGTGCCAGCAGTTTACTAGCGGGTGGGGAGCAGTACTTC	CASSLLAGGEQYF	TRBV12-3/TRBV12-4	NA	TRBD2	TRBJ2-7
TGTGCCACCAGCGAGACTAGGCAGGGGGGCAATCAGCCCCAGCATTTT	CATSETRQGGNQPQHF	TRBV15	NA	TRBD1	TRBJ1-5
TGTGCCAGCAAAGACAGGGGACGCACAGATACGCAGTATTTT	CASKDRGRTDTQYF	TRBV5-8	NA	TRBD1	TRBJ2-3
TGTGCCAGCAGCGATCGATCAGGGGGAAGCACTGAAGCTTTCTTT	CASSDRSGGSTEAFF	TRBV3-1/TRBV3-2	NA	TRBD1	TRBJ1-1
TGTGCCAGCAGCCCGCCCGAGATATTTAGCGGGAGTTTGGCCGGGGAGCTGTTTTTT	CASSPPEIFSGSLAGELFF	TRBV28	NA	TRBD2	TRBJ2-2
TGTGCCAGCAGCGCACTTGGGGACAGCTCTGGAAACACCATATATTTT	CASSALGDSSGNTIYF	TRBV5-5	NA	TRBD1	TRBJ1-3
TGTGCCAGCAGCCAAGACCCCGGGGGGGGCTATGGCTACACCTTC	CASSQDPGGGYGYTF	TRBV3-1/TRBV3-2	NA	NA	TRBJ1-2
TGTGCCGGGACTAGCGGGATGAGCACAGATACGCAGTATTTT	CAGTSGMSTDTQYF	TRBV5-4	NA	TRBD2	TRBJ2-3
TGTGCCAGCAGGAGGCCGGGGGGCTACACCTTC	CASRRPGGYTF	TRBV28	NA	NA	TRBJ1-2
TGTGCCAGCAGCTTGTCGAGTAAGAACACTGAAGCTTTCTTT	CASSLSSKNTEAFF	TRBV5-5	NA	NA	TRBJ1-1
TGTGCCAGCAGAGCCGGACAGGGGGCATATTCACCCCTCCACTTT	CASRAGQGAYSPLHF	TRBV6-5	NA	TRBD1	TRBJ1-6
TGTGCCAGCAGCCACCTTGGGGGCAGCTCTTTAACAACTAATGAAAAACTGTTTTTT	CASSHLGGSSLTTNEKLFF	TRBV7-8	NA	NA	TRBJ1-4
TGTGCCAGCAGTTTATCAGGGGCCTATGGCTACACCTTC	CASSLSGAYGYTF	TRBV28	NA	NA	TRBJ1-2
TGTGCCAGTAGTACACCTTCAGGAGGGGCGTATGGCTACACCTTC	CASSTPSGGAYGYTF	TRBV19	NA	NA	TRBJ1-2
TGTGCCAGTAGTAGGGCGGAGGCGGCTTCCTACGAGCAGTACTTC	CASSRAEAASYEQYF	TRBV19	NA	NA	TRBJ2-7
TGTGCCAGCAGCTTAATGCTAGCGGGAGGTCCAGATACGCAGTATTTT	CASSLMLAGGPDTQYF	TRBV7-2	NA	TRBD2	TRBJ2-3
TGTGCCAGCAGTCTGGGCAGGGGAGATGAAAAACTGTTTTTT	CASSLGRGDEKLFF	TRBV27	NA	NA	TRBJ1-4
TGTGCCAGCAGTTTACTAGGACAGGGTGAGCAGTTCTTC	CASSLLGQGEQFF	TRBV12-3/TRBV12-4	NA	TRBD1	TRBJ2-1
TGTGCCAGCAGCTTAGTGGGCAGGTCGATGAACACTGAAGCTTTCTTT	CASSLVGRSMNTEAFF	TRBV11-3	NA	NA	TRBJ1-1
TGTGCCAGCTCACCAAGGGGGCCCGACTATGGCCACACCTTC	CASSPRGPDYGHTF	TRBV18	NA	TRBD1	TRBJ1-2